This T cell receptor beta chain comes out of a study of spatial heterogeneity in lung cancer. This sample's time point: sample taken at primary tumor resection. One entry per CDR3 protein, called by TCRdb with MiXCR from the 5' RACE reads. The sample has over 50,000 distinct CDR3 sequences; roughly 6.4% are singletons. This clonotype was found many times. Sample: PBMCs, taken at surgery. The receptor was isolated from a female donor with early-stage non-small cell lung cancer.

The CDR3 sequence: CAAHQGSNQPQHF. In DNA, the CDR3 is TGTGCCGCGCACCAGGGAAGCAATCAGCCCCAGCATTTT. This chain joins TRBV28 and TRBJ1-5, with a weak D call TRBD1 (5 bases). V was pared by 11 bases and J by 1 base, with 12 bases between. Germline CDR1 MDHEN, CDR2 SYDVKM. This CDR3 contains 13 residues.